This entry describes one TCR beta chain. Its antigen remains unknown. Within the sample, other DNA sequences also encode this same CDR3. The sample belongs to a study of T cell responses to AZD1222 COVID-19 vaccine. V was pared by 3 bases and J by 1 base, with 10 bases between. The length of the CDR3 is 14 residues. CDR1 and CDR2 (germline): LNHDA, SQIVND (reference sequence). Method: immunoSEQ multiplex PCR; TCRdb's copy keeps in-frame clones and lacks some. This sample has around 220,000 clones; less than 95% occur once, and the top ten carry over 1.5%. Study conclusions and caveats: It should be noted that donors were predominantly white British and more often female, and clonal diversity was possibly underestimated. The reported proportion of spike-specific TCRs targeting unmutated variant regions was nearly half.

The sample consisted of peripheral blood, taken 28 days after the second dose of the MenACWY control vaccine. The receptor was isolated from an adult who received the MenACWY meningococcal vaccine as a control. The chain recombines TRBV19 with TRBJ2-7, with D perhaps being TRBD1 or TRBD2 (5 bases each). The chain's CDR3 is CASSIRDGSYEQYF. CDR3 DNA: TGTGCCAGTAGTATTCGGGACGGGTCCTACGAGCAGTACTTC.